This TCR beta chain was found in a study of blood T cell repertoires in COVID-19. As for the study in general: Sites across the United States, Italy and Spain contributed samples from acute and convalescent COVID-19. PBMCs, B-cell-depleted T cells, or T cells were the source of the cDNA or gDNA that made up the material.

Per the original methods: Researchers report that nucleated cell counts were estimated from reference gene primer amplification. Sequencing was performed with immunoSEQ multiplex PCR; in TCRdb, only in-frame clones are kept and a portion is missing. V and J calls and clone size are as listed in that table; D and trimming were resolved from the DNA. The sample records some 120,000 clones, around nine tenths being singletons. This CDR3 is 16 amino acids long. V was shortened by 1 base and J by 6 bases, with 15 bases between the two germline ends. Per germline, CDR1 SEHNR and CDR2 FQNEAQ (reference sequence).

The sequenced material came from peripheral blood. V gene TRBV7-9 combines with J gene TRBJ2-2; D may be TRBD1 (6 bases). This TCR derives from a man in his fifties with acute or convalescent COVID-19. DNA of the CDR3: TGTGCCAGCAGCTTAGTGGCCCCGACAGGTCCCGGGGAGCTGTTTTTT. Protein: CASSLVAPTGPGELFF.